These 18 T cell receptor beta chains were all obtained from the same sample, sequenced in a study of CD8 T cells in ankylosing spondylitis. One entry per CDR3 protein results from TCRdb running MiXCR on the 5' RACE reads. In the table there are over 25,000 distinct CDR3 sequences, over 6.5% of which are singletons. The sequenced sample consisted of blood. All receptors come from a male donor with ankylosing spondylitis or in good health (not recorded which).

The sample holds a few counts of this clonotype. CDR3 sequence: CASSLTQSTGELFF. CDR3 bases: TGCGCCAGCAGCTTGACACAGAGTACCGGGGAGCTGTTTTTT. V and J are TRBV5-1 and TRBJ2-2; D is undetermined. CDR1 is SGHRS and CDR2 is YFSETQ in the germline V gene. Trimming removed 1 base from V and 5 bases from J, with 9 bases in between. The CDR3 sequence is 14 residues long.

This clonotype came up many times. This sequence joins TRBV27 and TRBJ2-1; 7 positions match TRBD1. V lost 7 bases to trimming and J lost 5 bases; unmatched junction nucleotides: 14. Looked up from germline, CDR1 is MNHEY and CDR2 is SMNVEV (reference sequence). The CDR3 has 16 residues. The CDR3, as DNA: TGTGCCAGCACCAACTTCCCGGGACAGTTTAACAATGAGCAGTTCTTC. As protein: CASTNFPGQFNNEQFF.

This clonotype was recorded a few times. This chain uses TRBV12-3 or TRBV12-4 with TRBJ2-3; D may be TRBD1 (6 bases). Trimming stripped 6 bases from V and 2 bases from J, with 12 bases between. The CDR3 covers 14 residues. DNA for the CDR3: TGTGCCAGCAGCAACGGACAGCACACAGATACGCAGTATTTT. Its protein is CASSNGQHTDTQYF.

This chain uses TRBV7-6 with TRBJ2-6; D is undetermined. Germline loops: CDR1 SGHVS, CDR2 FNYEAQ. Trimming removed 5 bases from V and 2 bases from J, with 7 bases in between. This CDR3 region has 14 residues. CDR3 sequence: CASSPGPGANVLTF. CDR3 in DNA: TGTGCCAGCAGCCCCGGCCCTGGGGCCAACGTCCTGACTTTC.

The chain combines TRBV20-1 with TRBJ2-3, with D perhaps matching TRBD1 or TRBD2 (5 bases each). Germline values: CDR1 DFQATT, CDR2 SNEGSKA (reference sequence). Trimming pared 7 bases from V and 0 bases from J, leaving 11 bases between. The CDR3 runs to 13 residues. The CDR3 protein is CSGAGASTDTQYF. The CDR3 DNA reads TGCAGTGGCGCCGGGGCTAGCACAGATACGCAGTATTTT.

This clonotype was seen many times. The V call is TRBV7-2, the J call TRBJ2-5; D possibly corresponds to TRBD2 (6 bases). V dropped 5 bases and J dropped 5 bases, with 18 bases sitting between them. CDR1 and CDR2 from the germline V gene are SGHTA and FQGNSA. There are 15 residues in the CDR3. The chain's CDR3 is CASSLNGRGFETQYF. The CDR3 DNA reads TGTGCCAGCAGCCTCAACGGTCGGGGGTTCGAGACCCAGTACTTC.

J is TRBJ2-3 and V is TRBV3-1, with D hard to call. The V end lost 1 base, the J end lost 7 bases, and 6 bases lay between the germline ends. CDR1 is LGHDT, CDR2 YNNKEL, per germline (reference sequence). The CDR3 loop spans 12 amino acids. For the CDR3, the DNA is TGTGCCAGCAGCCAAGGACCCAATACGCAGTATTTT. Translation gives CASSQGPNTQYF.

The chain carries TRBV28 and TRBJ2-1; D gene unclear. Germline CDR1 reads MDHEN; CDR2 reads SYDVKM. The CDR3 contains 13 residues. V lost 4 bases to trimming and J lost 15 bases, with 19 bases between them. For the CDR3, the DNA is TGTGCCAGCAGTTCCCTGGCGAGGACCCTAGGGTTCTTC. The encoded protein is CASSSLARTLGFF.

The table lists this clonotype with a few counts. The chain links TRBV25-1 to TRBJ2-2; a weak D match, TRBD1 (6 bases). CDR1 and CDR2 (germline): MGHDK, SYGVNS. V lost 3 bases and J lost 6, with 14 bases in between. The CDR3 is 15 amino acids. For the CDR3, the DNA is TGTGCCAGCAGTGAGGAGGCAGGGGCGCCCGGGGAGCTGTTTTTT. Translating it yields CASSEEAGAPGELFF. Full variable domain (rest looked up from reference TRBV25-1 and TRBJ2-2): EADIYQTPRYLVIGTGKKITLECSQTMGHDKMYWYQQDPGMELHLIHYSYGVNSTEKGDLSSESTVSRIRTEHFPLTLESARPSHTSQYLCASSEEAGAPGELFFGEGSRLTVL.

This chain joins TRBV25-1 and TRBJ1-4; D uncertain. CDR1 and CDR2 from the germline V gene are MGHDK and SYGVNS. The CDR3 is 15 amino acids. V was clipped by 5 bases and J by 3 bases, with 13 bases between them. The CDR3 nucleotides read TGTGCCAGCAGTTTTGGCGGCAGACCTAATGAAAAACTGTTTTTT. Its translation: CASSFGGRPNEKLFF.

This clonotype was recorded a few times. V is TRBV4-1 and J is TRBJ2-1; a weak D match, TRBD2 (6 bases). V was shortened by 0 bases and J by 13 bases, with 19 bases between the two germline ends. This CDR3 is 15 amino acids long. Germline CDR1 MGHRA, CDR2 YSYEKL. CDR3 region: CASSQEIGSSSGQFF. CDR3 DNA: TGCGCCAGCAGCCAAGAAATCGGGAGTAGTAGCGGTCAGTTCTTC.

This clonotype is termed medium-sized (0.01 to 0.1%). The chain links TRBV28 to TRBJ2-3, with TRBD2 matching over 10 bases. The V gene end was trimmed by 6 bases and the J gene end by 4 bases; junction bases not matched to a gene: 7. In germline, CDR1 is MDHEN, CDR2 SYDVKM. CDR3 length: 15 amino acids. The CDR3 DNA reads TGTGCCAGCAGACCGACTCTAGCGGGAGCAGATACGCAGTATTTT. It yields the protein CASRPTLAGADTQYF.

This clonotype has more than one count but fewer than ten. The rearrangement joins TRBV7-3 to TRBJ2-3; TRBD2 matches 7 bases. With 4 bases clipped from V and 5 bases from J, the junction kept 3 bases outside the gene matches. Germline V CDR1 and CDR2: SGHTA, FQGTGA. The CDR3 loop spans 13 amino acids. The CDR3 sequence is CASSSRGVDTQYF. The CDR3 DNA reads as TGTGCCAGCAGCTCCCGGGGGGTAGATACGCAGTATTTT.

This clonotype occurred a few times. The chain employs TRBV11-2 and TRBJ2-2; D possibly corresponds to TRBD1 (6 bases). Per germline, CDR1 SGHAT and CDR2 FQNNGV. Trimming stripped 0 bases from V and 5 bases from J, with 16 bases between. The length of the CDR3 is 17 residues. The CDR3: CASSLDLLGAPTGELFF. The CDR3 coding sequence is TGTGCCAGCAGCTTAGATTTGTTGGGGGCGCCGACCGGGGAGCTGTTTTTT.

V and J are TRBV28 and TRBJ1-1; D not certain. The V gene lost 4 bases and the J gene lost 5 bases, with 14 bases spanning the gap. The CDR3 sequence is 14 residues long. In germline, CDR1 is MDHEN, CDR2 SYDVKM. The CDR3 is CASSSPGSRTEAFF. DNA for the CDR3: TGTGCCAGCAGTTCACCGGGCTCTAGGACTGAAGCTTTCTTT.

This clonotype was seen at least ten times. The chain combines TRBV20-1 with TRBJ2-3, with 13 bases identical to TRBD2. Losses at the gene ends were 1 base for V and 7 bases for J; bases not matched to a gene: 5. The germline CDR1 and CDR2 sequences are DFQATT and SNEGSKA (reference sequence). This CDR3 has 15 amino acids. The DNA of the CDR3 is TGCAGTGCTAGAGGAACTAGCGGGAGGGGGAATACGCAGTATTTT. It codes for CSARGTSGRGNTQYF.

For this clonotype: At one of its ends the junction is not consistent with the germline gene, which may arise from a read error. The CDR3 DNA reads as TGCGCCAGCAGCTTGGCCGGCGGGAGGGCCTCCTACGAGCAGTACTTT. Translating it yields CASSLAGGRASYEQYF. V usage is TRBV5-1 and J usage is TRBJ2-7; 9 nucleotides agree with TRBD2. Germline CDR1 SGHRS, CDR2 YFSETQ. The CDR3 totals 16 residues.

This clonotype was seen a handful of times. This chain uses TRBV9 with TRBJ2-3; TRBD2 matches at 10 bases. J lost 0 bases, V lost 2 bases, and 3 bases had no gene match. The CDR3 totals 16 residues. Germline V lookup: CDR1 SGDLS, CDR2 YYNGEE. The CDR3 here is CASSVGLAASTDTQYF. Written as DNA, the CDR3 is TGTGCCAGCAGCGTTGGACTAGCGGCTAGCACAGATACGCAGTATTTT.